The rows below give T cell receptor beta chains drawn from one sample of a study of blood T cell repertoires in COVID-19. TCRdb's copy holds only in-frame clones and misses some; the assay was immunoSEQ multiplex PCR. The sample gives some 290,000 clones, roughly 90% of which show up once; almost 9.5% is in the top ten. Sample: PBMCs or T cells enriched from blood (not recorded which). These receptors were taken from a woman under 40 who had recovered from COVID-19. CDR3s include the opening cysteine and the closing phenylalanine or tryptophan. D genes are given only for firm matches. A clone size is listed for some rows: how often the clone was seen (once, few, many), or a class if it is expanded.

TRBV6-5,-,-,TRBJ2-3,TGTGCCAGCAGTTACAGGGACAAAGATACGCAGTATTTT,CASSYRDKDTQYF
TRBV3-1/TRBV3-2,-,-,TRBJ2-7,TGTGCCAGCAGCCAACGGGTGCCCTACGAGCAGTACTTC,CASSQRVPYEQYF
TRBV9,-,few,TRBJ1-1,TGTGCCAGCAGCCCATTCACGGGGAGCGGGGGAGAACGGGCTTTCTTT,CASSPFTGSGGERAFF
TRBV28,-,-,TRBJ2-4,TGTGCCAGCAGCCTTAGCCCCACCGGCATTCAGTACTTC,CASSLSPTGIQYF
TRBV28,TRBD1,-,TRBJ1-2,TGTGCCAGCAGTTTGGGGACAGGGGGCGACTATGGCTACACCTTC,CASSLGTGGDYGYTF
TRBV11-2,-,-,TRBJ1-4,TGTGCCAGCAGCTTATCAGGGGACGGCGGTGAAAAACTGTTTTTT,CASSLSGDGGEKLFF
TRBV3-1/TRBV3-2,TRBD2,-,TRBJ2-7,TGTGCCAGCAGCCTCGGGCGGGCTAGCGGCCACGAGCAGTACTTC,CASSLGRASGHEQYF
TRBV5-1,TRBD1,-,TRBJ2-7,TGCGCCAGCAGAGATCCAGGGGGCTACGAGCAGTACTTC,CASRDPGGYEQYF
TRBV24-1,-,-,TRBJ2-2,TGTGCCACCAGTGATAGCTCAGGGTCCGGGGAGCTGTTTTTT,CATSDSSGSGELFF
TRBV30,TRBD1,-,TRBJ2-7,TGTGCCTGGCGGACAGGGGGCACCTACGAGCAGTACTTC,CAWRTGGTYEQYF
TRBV28,TRBD1,-,TRBJ1-3,TGTGCCAGCAGTTTCTCCCCCAGGGGGCAAGGAAACACCATATATTTT,CASSFSPRGQGNTIYF
TRBV19,-,few,TRBJ1-1,TGTGCCAGTACCTCCGGGACTCCAATGAACACTGAAGCTTTCTTT,CASTSGTPMNTEAFF
TRBV24-1,TRBD1,-,TRBJ1-6,TGTGCCACCAGTGATTTTGAGACAGGGGTTCAATCACCCCTCCACTTT,CATSDFETGVQSPLHF
TRBV7-3,-,-,TRBJ1-6,TGTGCCAGCGGCGGCCGATCCTCCTATAATTCACCCCTCCACTTT,CASGGRSSYNSPLHF
TRBV7-3,TRBD1,-,TRBJ1-6,TGTGCCAGCAGCCGAATCGGACAGGGTAATTCACCCCTCCACTTT,CASSRIGQGNSPLHF
TRBV2,-,-,TRBJ2-2,TGTGCCAGCAGGTTACGGGAGTTGGACACCGGGGAGCTGTTTTTT,CASRLRELDTGELFF
TRBV9,-,-,TRBJ2-2,TGTGCCAGCAGCGTAGTACCAGGGTTGGGCGGGGAGCTGTTTTTT,CASSVVPGLGGELFF
TRBV19,TRBD1,-,TRBJ2-7,TGTGCCAGTAGTCCTCGGACAGGGGTGACCTACGAGCAGTACTTC,CASSPRTGVTYEQYF
TRBV19,TRBD2,-,TRBJ2-7,TGTGCCAGTAGTCCCGGACTAGCGGGGACCTACGAGCAGTACTTC,CASSPGLAGTYEQYF
TRBV9,-,-,TRBJ2-3,TGTGCCAGCAGCGTAACGGAGACAGATCGCACAGATACGCAGTATTTT,CASSVTETDRTDTQYF
TRBV6-8,-,-,TRBJ1-6,TGTGCCAGCAGTAATGGAGACGGGGTCCTTAATTCACCCCTCCACTTT,CASSNGDGVLNSPLHF
TRBV5-5,TRBD1,-,TRBJ1-3,TGTGCCAGCAGCTATCGACAGGGGTATGGAAACACCATATATTTT,CASSYRQGYGNTIYF
TRBV28,-,-,TRBJ2-7,TGTGCCAGCAGTTTCCCGGGGAAAAAGCCCGAAAAGAACCCCTACGAGCAGTACTTC,CASSFPGKKPEKNPYEQYF
TRBV19,TRBD1,-,TRBJ2-3,TGTGCCAGTGCGACAGGGGGCTGGGCAGGTCTGGGCACAGATACGCAGTATTTT,CASATGGWAGLGTDTQYF
TRBV4-1,-,-,TRBJ2-1,TGCGCCAGCAGCCAAGCGGACCTGATAGGGGGTGCCTACAATGAGCAGTTCTTC,CASSQADLIGGAYNEQFF
TRBV9,TRBD2,-,TRBJ2-7,TGTGCCAGCAGCTTGGGGACTAGCCCTGACCTTAGGCAGTACTTC,CASSLGTSPDLRQYF
TRBV11-3,TRBD1,-,TRBJ2-7,TGTGCCAGCAGCTGGGGACAGGGCTACGAGCAGTACTTC,CASSWGQGYEQYF
TRBV4-1,TRBD2,-,TRBJ2-1,TGCGCCAGCAGGAGAACGGGGGGGCAGAATGAGCAGTTCTTC,CASRRTGGQNEQFF